Only one count was recorded for the clone carrying this T cell receptor (beta chain). Its antigen is undetermined. V was trimmed by 5 bases and J by 4 bases, leaving 11 bases between them. Germline V gives CDR1 SGHVS, CDR2 FNYEAQ. The CDR3 has 14 residues. This record comes from a study of T cell responses to AZD1222 COVID-19 vaccine. About the study: Both about-4-week and about-12-week second-dose recipients were combined.

Findings and caveats of the study: Samples come after the peak T cell response, not at day 14. Recipients of two AZD1222 doses showed rising Spike-specific TCR breadth and depth. Donors skewed white British and female; clonal diversity was possibly underestimated.

Method: immunoSEQ multiplex PCR; TCRdb's copy keeps in-frame clones and lacks some. The sample includes roughly 100,000 clones, roughly nine tenths of them seen just once. This chain uses TRBV7-6 with TRBJ1-4; weak D call: TRBD1 (5 bases). The material sequenced was peripheral blood, taken on day 0 of AZD1222 vaccination. The TCR was taken from an adult in good health. CDR3 in amino acids: CASSPGPNNEKLFF. The CDR3 bases are TGTGCCAGCAGCCCGGGACCTAATAATGAAAAACTGTTTTTT.